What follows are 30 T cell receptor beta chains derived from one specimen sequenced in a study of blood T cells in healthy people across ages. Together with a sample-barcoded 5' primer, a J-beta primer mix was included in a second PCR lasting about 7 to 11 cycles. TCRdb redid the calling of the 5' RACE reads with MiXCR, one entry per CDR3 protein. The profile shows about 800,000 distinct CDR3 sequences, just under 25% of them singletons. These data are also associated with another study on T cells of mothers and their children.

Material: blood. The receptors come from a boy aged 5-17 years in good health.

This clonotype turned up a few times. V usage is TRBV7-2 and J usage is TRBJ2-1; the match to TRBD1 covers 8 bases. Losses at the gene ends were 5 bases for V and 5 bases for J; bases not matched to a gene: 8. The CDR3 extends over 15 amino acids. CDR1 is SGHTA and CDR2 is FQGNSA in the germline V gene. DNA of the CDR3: TGTGCCAGCAGCCAGAGGGGACAGGCCGACAATGAGCAGTTCTTC. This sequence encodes CASSQRGQADNEQFF.

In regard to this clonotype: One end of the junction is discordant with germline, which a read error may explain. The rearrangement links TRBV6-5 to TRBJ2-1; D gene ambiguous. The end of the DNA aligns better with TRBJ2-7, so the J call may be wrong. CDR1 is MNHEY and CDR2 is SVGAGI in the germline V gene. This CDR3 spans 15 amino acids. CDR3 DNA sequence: TGTGCCAGTAGTTACTCGAAGGCGGCCGGGTACGAGCAGTACTTC. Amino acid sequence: CASSYSKAAGYEQYF.

The DNA for the CDR3 is TGCAGCGCATCGGGACAGGGAGGAGCCGGGGAGCTGTTTTTT. It yields the protein CSASGQGGAGELFF. This sequence joins TRBV29-1 and TRBJ2-2, with 9 bases lining up with TRBD1. CDR3 size: 14 residues. Trimming took 7 bases from V and 6 from J; bases not matched to a gene: 9. Per germline, CDR1 SQVTM and CDR2 ANQGSEA.

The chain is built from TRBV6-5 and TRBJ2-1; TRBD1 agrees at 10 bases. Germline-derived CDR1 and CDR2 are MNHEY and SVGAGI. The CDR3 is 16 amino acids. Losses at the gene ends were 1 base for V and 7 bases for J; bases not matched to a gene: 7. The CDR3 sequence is CASSYWGQGMENEQFF. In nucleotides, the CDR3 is TGTGCCAGCAGTTACTGGGGACAGGGGATGGAGAATGAGCAGTTCTTC.

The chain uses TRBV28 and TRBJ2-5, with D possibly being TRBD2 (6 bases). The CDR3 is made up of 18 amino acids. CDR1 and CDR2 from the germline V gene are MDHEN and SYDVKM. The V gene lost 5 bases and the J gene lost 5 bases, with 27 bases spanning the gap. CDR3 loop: CASSLLQDPGTVEETQYF. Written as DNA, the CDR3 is TGTGCCAGCAGTCTGCTACAGGATCCCGGGACTGTCGAGGAGACCCAGTACTTC.

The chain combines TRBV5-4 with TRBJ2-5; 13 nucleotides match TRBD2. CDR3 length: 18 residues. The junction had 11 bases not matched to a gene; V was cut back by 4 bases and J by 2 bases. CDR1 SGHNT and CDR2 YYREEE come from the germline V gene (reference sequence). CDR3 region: CASSRGLAGETTQETQYF. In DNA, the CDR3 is TGTGCCAGCAGCCGCGGACTAGCGGGGGAGACGACACAAGAGACCCAGTACTTC.

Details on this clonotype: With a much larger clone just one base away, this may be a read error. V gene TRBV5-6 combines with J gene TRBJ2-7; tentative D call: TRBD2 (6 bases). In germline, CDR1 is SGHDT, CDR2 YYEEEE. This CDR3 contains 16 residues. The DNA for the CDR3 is TGTGCCGGCAGCCATAGGAACCGACAGCGGGCGTACGAGCAGTACTTC. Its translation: CAGSHRNRQRAYEQYF.

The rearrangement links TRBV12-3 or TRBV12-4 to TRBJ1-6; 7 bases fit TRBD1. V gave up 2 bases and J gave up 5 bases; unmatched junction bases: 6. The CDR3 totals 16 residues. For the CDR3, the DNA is TGTGCCAGCAGTTTATTAAGGGGGCGAGATAATTCACCCCTCCACTTT. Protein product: CASSLLRGRDNSPLHF.

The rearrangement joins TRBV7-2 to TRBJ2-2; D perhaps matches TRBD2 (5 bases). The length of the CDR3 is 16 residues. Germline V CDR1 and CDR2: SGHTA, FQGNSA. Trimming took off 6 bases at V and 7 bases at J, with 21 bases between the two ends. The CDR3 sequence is CASSFLDFPLYGELFF. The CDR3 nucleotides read TGTGCCAGCAGTTTCCTGGACTTCCCTTTGTACGGGGAGCTGTTTTTT.

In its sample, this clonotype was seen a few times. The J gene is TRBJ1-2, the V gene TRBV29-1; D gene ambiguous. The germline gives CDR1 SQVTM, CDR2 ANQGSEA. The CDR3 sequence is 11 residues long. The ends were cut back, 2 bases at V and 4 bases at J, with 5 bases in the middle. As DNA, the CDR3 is TGCAGCGTTGAATCCACCTATGGCTACACCTTC. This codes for CSVESTYGYTF.

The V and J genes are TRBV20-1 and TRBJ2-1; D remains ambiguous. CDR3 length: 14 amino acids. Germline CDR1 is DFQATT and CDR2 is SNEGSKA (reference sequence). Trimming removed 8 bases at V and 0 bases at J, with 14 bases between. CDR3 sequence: CSSTRDGSYNEQFF. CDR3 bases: TGCAGTTCAACCCGCGATGGCTCCTACAATGAGCAGTTCTTC.

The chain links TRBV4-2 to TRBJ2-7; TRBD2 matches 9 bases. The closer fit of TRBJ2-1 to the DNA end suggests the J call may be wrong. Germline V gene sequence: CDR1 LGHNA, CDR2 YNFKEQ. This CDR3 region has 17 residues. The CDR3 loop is CASSQESALAGKYEQFF. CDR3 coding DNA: TGTGCCAGCAGCCAAGAATCGGCGCTAGCGGGAAAGTATGAGCAGTTCTTC.

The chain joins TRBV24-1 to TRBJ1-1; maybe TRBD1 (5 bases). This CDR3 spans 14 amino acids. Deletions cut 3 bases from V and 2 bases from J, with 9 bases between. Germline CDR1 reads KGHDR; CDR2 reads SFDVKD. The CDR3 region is CATSDGGFNTEAFF. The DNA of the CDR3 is TGTGCCACCAGTGATGGGGGGTTTAACACTGAAGCTTTCTTT.

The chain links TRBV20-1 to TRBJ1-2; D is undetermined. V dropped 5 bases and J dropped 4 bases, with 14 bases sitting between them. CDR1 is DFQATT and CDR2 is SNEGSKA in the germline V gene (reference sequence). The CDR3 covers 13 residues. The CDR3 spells CSAASGSVYGYTF. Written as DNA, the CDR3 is TGCAGTGCTGCCTCGGGCAGCGTCTATGGCTACACCTTC.

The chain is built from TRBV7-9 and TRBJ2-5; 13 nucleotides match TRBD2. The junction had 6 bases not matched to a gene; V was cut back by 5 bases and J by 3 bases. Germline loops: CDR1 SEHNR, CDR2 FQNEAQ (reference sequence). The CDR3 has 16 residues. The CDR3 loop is CASSQTGTSGEETQYF. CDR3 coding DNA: TGTGCCAGCAGCCAAACCGGGACTAGCGGGGAAGAGACCCAGTACTTC.

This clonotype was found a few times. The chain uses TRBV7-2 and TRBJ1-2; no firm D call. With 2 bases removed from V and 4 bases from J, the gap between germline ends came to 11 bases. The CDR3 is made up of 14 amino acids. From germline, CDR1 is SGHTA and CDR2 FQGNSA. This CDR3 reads CASSLTREGYGYTF. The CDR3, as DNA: TGTGCCAGCAGCTTAACCCGGGAGGGCTATGGCTACACCTTC.

DNA for the CDR3: TGTGCCAGCAGCTTAGAGAGGGGTCTAAACACTGAAGCTTTCTTT. Translated: CASSLERGLNTEAFF. The V and J genes are TRBV7-9 and TRBJ1-1; perhaps TRBD1 as D (5 bases). Trimming stripped 1 base from V and 2 bases from J, with 11 bases between. The CDR3 contains 15 residues. The germline CDR1 and CDR2 sequences are SEHNR and FQNEAQ (reference sequence).

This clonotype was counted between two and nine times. The CDR3 DNA follows: TGCAGCGTTGACCGACGTGGAGATACGCAGTATTTT. Amino acids: CSVDRRGDTQYF. The V and J genes are TRBV29-1 and TRBJ2-3, with D unresolved. The CDR3 totals 12 residues. CDR1 and CDR2 from the germline V gene are SQVTM and ANQGSEA. The V and J ends lost 3 bases and 5 bases respectively, with 9 bases between them.

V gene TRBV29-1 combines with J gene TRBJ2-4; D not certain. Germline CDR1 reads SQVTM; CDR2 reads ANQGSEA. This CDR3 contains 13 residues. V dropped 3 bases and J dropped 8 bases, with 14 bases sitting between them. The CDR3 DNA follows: TGCAGCGTTGAGGAGTGGGGTATCGACATTCAGTACTTC. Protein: CSVEEWGIDIQYF.

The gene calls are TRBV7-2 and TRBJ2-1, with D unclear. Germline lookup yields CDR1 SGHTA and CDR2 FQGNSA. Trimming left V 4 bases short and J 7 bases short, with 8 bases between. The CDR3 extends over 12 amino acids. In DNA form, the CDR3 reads TGTGCCAGCAGCTGGCTAGAAAATGAGCAGTTCTTC. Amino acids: CASSWLENEQFF.

CDR3 residues: CASSPGSTGELFF. The CDR3 nucleotides are TGTGCCAGCAGTCCGGGGAGCACCGGGGAGCTGTTTTTT. The rearrangement uses TRBV2 and TRBJ2-2, with D possibly being TRBD2 (5 bases). Germline V gene lookup returns CDR1 SNHLY and CDR2 FYNNEI. CDR3 length: 13 residues. Trimming stripped 5 bases from V and 4 bases from J, with 8 bases between. The full variable domain, in which reference TRBV2 and TRBJ2-2 provide the parts outside the CDR3, is EPEVTQTPSHQVTQMGQEVILRCVPISNHLYFYWYRQILGQKVEFLVSFYNNEISEKSEIFDDQFSVERPDGSNFTLKIRSTKLEDSAMYFCASSPGSTGELFFGEGSRLTVL.

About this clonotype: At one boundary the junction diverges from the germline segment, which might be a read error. DNA of the CDR3: TGTGCCAGCAGGAAGAACAGGGCGGGGGAGACTCAGTACTTC. It yields the protein CASRKNRAGETQYF. V usage is TRBV27 and J usage is TRBJ2-5, with D possibly matching TRBD2 (7 bases). The CDR3 length is 14 residues. Germline lookup yields CDR1 MNHEY and CDR2 SMNVEV (reference sequence).

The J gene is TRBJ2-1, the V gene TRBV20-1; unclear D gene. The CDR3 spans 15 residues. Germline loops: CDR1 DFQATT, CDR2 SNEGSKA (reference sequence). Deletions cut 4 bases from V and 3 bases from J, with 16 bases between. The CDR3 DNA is TGCAGTGCTATTCCCATGTCAGGTCGCTACAATGAGCAGTTCTTC. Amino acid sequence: CSAIPMSGRYNEQFF.

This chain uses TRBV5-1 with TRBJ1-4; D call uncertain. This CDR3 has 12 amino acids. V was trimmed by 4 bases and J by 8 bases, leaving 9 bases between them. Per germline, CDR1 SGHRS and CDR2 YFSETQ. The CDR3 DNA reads TGCGCCAGCAGCCGGCGGGGAGAAAAACTGTTTTTT. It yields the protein CASSRRGEKLFF. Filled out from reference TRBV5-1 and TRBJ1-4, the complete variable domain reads KAGVTQTPRYLIKTRGQQVTLSCSPISGHRSVSWYQQTPGQGLQFLFEYFSETQRNKGNFPGRFSGRQFSNSRSEMNVSTLELGDSALYLCASSRRGEKLFFGSGTQLSVL.

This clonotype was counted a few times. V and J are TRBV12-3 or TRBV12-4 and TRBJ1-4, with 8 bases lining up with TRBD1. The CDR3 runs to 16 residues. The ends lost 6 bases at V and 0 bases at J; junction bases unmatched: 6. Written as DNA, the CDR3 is TGTGCCAGCAGCCAGACAGGGGCCACAACTAATGAAAAACTGTTTTTT. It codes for CASSQTGATTNEKLFF.

CDR3 DNA sequence: TGTGCCAGCAGTGTCCCCCAGCGGGGTATCACAGATACGCAGTATTTT. Its protein product is CASSVPQRGITDTQYF. The J gene is TRBJ2-3, the V gene TRBV28; 7 bases fit TRBD2. V was clipped by 5 bases and J by 2 bases; unmatched bases: 10. Germline V gives CDR1 MDHEN, CDR2 SYDVKM. The CDR3 is 16 amino acids.

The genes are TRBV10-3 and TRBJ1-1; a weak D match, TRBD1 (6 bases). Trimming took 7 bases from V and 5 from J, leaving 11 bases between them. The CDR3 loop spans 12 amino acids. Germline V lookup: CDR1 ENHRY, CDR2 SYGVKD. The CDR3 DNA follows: TGTGCCATCAATCAACAGGGAACTGAAGCTTTCTTT. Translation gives CAINQQGTEAFF.

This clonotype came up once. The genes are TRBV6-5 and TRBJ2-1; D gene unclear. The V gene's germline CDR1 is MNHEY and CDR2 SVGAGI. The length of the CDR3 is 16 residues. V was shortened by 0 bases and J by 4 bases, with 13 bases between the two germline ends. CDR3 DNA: TGTGCCAGCAGTTACTCGATCTTGGTTCCGTACAATGAGCAGTTCTTC. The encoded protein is CASSYSILVPYNEQFF.

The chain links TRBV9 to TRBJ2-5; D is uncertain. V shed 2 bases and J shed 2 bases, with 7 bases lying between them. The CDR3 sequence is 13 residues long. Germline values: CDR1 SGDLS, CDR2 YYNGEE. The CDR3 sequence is CASSVSPQETQYF. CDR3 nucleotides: TGTGCCAGCAGCGTTTCGCCACAAGAGACCCAGTACTTC.

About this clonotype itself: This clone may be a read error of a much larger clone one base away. The CDR3 is CASSSLAGANNEQFF. The CDR3 DNA reads as TGTGCCAGCAGCTCCCTAGCGGGGGCCAACAATGAGCAGTTCTTC. The chain joins TRBV7-2 to TRBJ2-1; 10 nucleotides agree with TRBD2. Germline lookup yields CDR1 SGHTA and CDR2 FQGNSA. The CDR3 sequence is 15 residues long. Germline trimming cut 4 bases from V and 5 bases from J; bases unmatched to any gene: 5.